This TCR beta chain was identified in a study of blood T cell repertoires in COVID-19. Turning to the study itself: PBMCs, B-cell-depleted T cells, or T cells provided the cDNA or gDNA that made up the material.

V lost 1 base to trimming and J lost 8 bases, with 5 bases between them. Germline V gene lookup returns CDR1 DFQATT and CDR2 SNEGSKA (reference sequence). The CDR3 consists of 10 residues. Participants spanned ages about 18 to 90 years and resided in roughly 26 US areas. The study assigned cohorts using participant-reported clinical history. How the authors handled the data: Amplification of reference gene primers provided the estimated nucleated cell counts. Profiled with immunoSEQ multiplex PCR; TCRdb holds only in-frame clones, not every one. V and J calls and clone size come straight from that table; D and trimming were deduced from the DNA. The sample yields about 370,000 clones, 85% to 90% seen once.

This sequence was found in a young man who had recovered from COVID-19. This chain uses TRBV20-1 with TRBJ1-2; D gene ambiguous. What was sequenced was PBMCs or T cells enriched from blood (not recorded which). The CDR3 region has the DNA TGCAGTGCTAGAGGCGGGGGCTACACCTTC. It yields the protein CSARGGGYTF.